The rows below give T cell receptor beta chains drawn from one sample of a study of T cell changes during pregnancy in multiple sclerosis. Assay: immunoSEQ multiplex PCR; the TCRdb copy retains only in-frame clones and omits some. Here the sample spans 75,000 to 80,000 clones, 90% to 95% being singletons. This specimen consisted of peripheral blood, obtained in the second trimester of pregnancy. The origin of the receptors is a female donor in good health, enrolled as a control in a pregnancy study. CDR3s include the opening cysteine and the closing phenylalanine or tryptophan. D genes are given only for firm matches. Only some rows state a clone size, as once, few, many or a class for expanded clones.

CDR3	DNA	V	D	J	size
CAIMAGRNTGELFF	TGTGCCATCATGGCGGGAAGGAACACCGGGGAGCTGTTTTTT	TRBV10-3	-	TRBJ2-2	-
CASSFGDRPNYGYTF	TGTGCCAGCAGCTTCGGGGACAGGCCTAACTATGGCTACACCTTC	TRBV7-2	TRBD1	TRBJ1-2	-
CASQAIGQTGEQFF	TGTGCCAGTCAAGCGATAGGACAGACGGGAGAGCAGTTCTTC	TRBV19	-	TRBJ2-1	-
CASSERDKLGEQYF	TGTGCCAGCAGCGAACGGGACAAACTGGGCGAGCAGTACTTC	TRBV7-3	-	TRBJ2-7	-
CASSQGPAGLNTDTQYF	TGCGCCAGCAGCCAAGGGCCTGCGGGACTAAACACAGATACGCAGTATTTT	TRBV4-3	TRBD2	TRBJ2-3	-
CASSWSSGTVRNEQFF	TGCGCCAGCAGCTGGAGTTCCGGGACAGTCCGAAATGAGCAGTTCTTC	TRBV5-1	TRBD1	TRBJ2-1	-
CASSIITRDIQYF	TGTGCCAGTAGTATAATTACGCGGGACATTCAGTACTTC	TRBV19	-	TRBJ2-4	-
CASSPGQPQETQYF	TGCGCCAGCAGCCCGGGACAGCCCCAAGAGACCCAGTACTTC	TRBV5-1	TRBD1	TRBJ2-5	-
CASSQRRGQGQPQHF	TGCGCCAGCAGCCAACGCAGGGGGCAGGGACAGCCCCAGCATTTT	TRBV4-1	TRBD1	TRBJ1-5	-
CASSPEPSGVLREQYF	TGTGCCAGCAGCCCCGAACCTAGCGGCGTTCTCCGCGAGCAGTACTTC	TRBV7-8	TRBD2	TRBJ2-7	-
CASSPYGTSGGRNEQFF	TGTGCCAGCAGCCCGTATGGGACTAGCGGGGGCCGCAATGAGCAGTTCTTC	TRBV7-7	TRBD2	TRBJ2-1	-
CASSPTLAGGAPGELFF	TGTGCCAGCAGCCCTACCCTAGCGGGGGGGGCCCCCGGGGAGCTGTTTTTT	TRBV7-8	TRBD2	TRBJ2-2	-
CASSERKDVRTGEESNQPQHF	TGTGCCAGCAGCGAGAGGAAGGATGTGCGCACAGGGGAGGAGAGCAATCAGCCCCAGCATTTT	TRBV21-1	-	TRBJ1-5	-
CASSVGAEGRGQYF	TGTGCCAGCAGCGTTGGGGCGGAAGGTCGTGGGCAGTACTTC	TRBV9	-	TRBJ2-7	once
CASSTGQISLYSNQPQHF	TGTGCCAGTAGTACGGGACAGATATCTTTATATAGCAATCAGCCCCAGCATTTT	TRBV19	TRBD1	TRBJ1-5	-
CASSGRVGNTEAFF	TGTGCCAGCAGCGGCAGGGTAGGCAACACTGAAGCTTTCTTT	TRBV9	-	TRBJ1-1	few
CASSLGHSVQETQYF	TGTGCCAGCAGTTTAGGACATTCGGTACAAGAGACCCAGTACTTC	TRBV6-5	-	TRBJ2-5	-
CASSLAVASELSTDTQYF	TGTGCCAGCAGCTTAGCGGTGGCTAGCGAGTTGAGCACAGATACGCAGTATTTT	TRBV11-3	-	TRBJ2-3	-
CASSTAGAYEQYF	TGTGCCAGTAGTACAGCCGGGGCCTACGAGCAGTACTTC	TRBV19	-	TRBJ2-7	-
CASSRGTASIIETQYF	TGTGCCAGCAGTCGCGGGACAGCCAGTATCATAGAGACCCAGTACTTC	TRBV9	-	TRBJ2-5	-
CASGLGARGFYGYTF	TGTGCTAGTGGTTTGGGGGCCAGGGGTTTCTATGGCTACACCTTC	TRBV12-5	-	TRBJ1-2	-
CASIGLAGGLDNEQFF	TGTGCCAGTATAGGGCTAGCGGGGGGGCTGGACAATGAGCAGTTCTTC	TRBV19	TRBD2	TRBJ2-1	-
CASSQAGVKTQYF	TGTGCCAGCAGCCAAGCCGGTGTGAAGACCCAGTACTTC	TRBV14	-	TRBJ2-5	-
CASSPGQPRLLGYTF	TGTGCCAGCAGCCCTGGGCAGCCGCGCCTCCTTGGCTACACCTTC	TRBV5-5	-	TRBJ1-2	-
CAWSVAQGVTDTQYF	TGTGCCTGGAGTGTTGCCCAGGGTGTCACAGATACGCAGTATTTT	TRBV30	-	TRBJ2-3	-
CASSQVGQGYNEQFF	TGCGCCAGCAGCCAAGTGGGACAGGGCTACAATGAGCAGTTCTTC	TRBV4-3	TRBD1	TRBJ2-1	-
CASSWPGQGAQTEAFF	TGCGCCAGCAGCTGGCCGGGACAGGGGGCGCAAACTGAAGCTTTCTTT	TRBV5-1	TRBD1	TRBJ1-1	-
CASIRGRNTEAFF	TGTGCCAGCATAAGAGGGCGGAACACTGAAGCTTTCTTT	TRBV7-9	-	TRBJ1-1	-
CASSSEREQFF	TGTGCCAGCAGCTCCGAGAGAGAGCAGTTCTTC	TRBV7-9	-	TRBJ2-1	once
CASSQEHSGGAPNTGELFF	TGTGCCAGCAGCCAAGAACATAGCGGGGGGGCCCCGAACACCGGGGAGCTGTTTTTT	TRBV4-2	TRBD2	TRBJ2-2	-
CASSGTSGVTDTQYF	TGCGCCAGCAGCGGGACTAGCGGGGTTACAGATACGCAGTATTTT	TRBV5-1	TRBD2	TRBJ2-3	-
CASSPGTEYEQYF	TGTGCCAGCAGCCCTGGGACAGAGTACGAGCAGTACTTC	TRBV7-2	TRBD1	TRBJ2-7	-
CASSPPGGGSYEQYF	TGCGCCAGCAGCCCCCCCGGGGGTGGCTCCTACGAGCAGTACTTC	TRBV4-1	-	TRBJ2-7	-
CAISDRGFTDTQYF	TGTGCCATCAGTGATCGGGGGTTCACAGATACGCAGTATTTT	TRBV10-3	-	TRBJ2-3	-
CASSIVPGQQVEAFF	TGTGCCAGTAGTATAGTGCCAGGCCAGCAAGTTGAAGCTTTCTTT	TRBV19	-	TRBJ1-1	-
CASSSREENQAFF	TGTGCCAGTAGTAGCAGGGAGGAGAATCAAGCTTTCTTT	TRBV19	-	TRBJ1-1	-
CASSIYLTANTEAFF	TGTGCCAGTAGTATATACCTTACAGCGAACACTGAAGCTTTCTTT	TRBV19	-	TRBJ1-1	-
CASGLPPPGELFF	TGTGCCTCGGGACTTCCACCCCCCGGGGAGCTGTTTTTT	TRBV7-3	-	TRBJ2-2	-
CASSLNGYSNQPQHF	TGTGCCAGCAGTTTAAACGGTTATAGCAATCAGCCCCAGCATTTT	TRBV27	-	TRBJ1-5	-
CSVTNRVTGTEAFF	TGCAGCGTTACAAACAGGGTGACGGGCACTGAAGCTTTCTTT	TRBV29-1	-	TRBJ1-1	few
CSVQHGQETQYF	TGCAGCGTCCAACACGGGCAAGAGACCCAGTACTTC	TRBV29-1	-	TRBJ2-5	-
CASSLGFGSREETQYF	TGTGCCAGCAGCTTAGGTTTCGGCAGTCGGGAAGAGACCCAGTACTTC	TRBV7-2	-	TRBJ2-5	-
CASSLIGVEYF	TGTGCCAGCAGCTTAATAGGGGTTGAGTACTTC	TRBV7-3	-	TRBJ2-5	once
CASSQPPLRVTSGNTIYF	TGCGCCAGCAGCCAACCCCCTTTGCGGGTAACTTCTGGAAACACCATATATTTT	TRBV4-1	-	TRBJ1-3	-
CASSQDRYSSYEQYF	TGCGCCAGCAGCCAAGATCGGTACAGTTCCTACGAGCAGTACTTC	TRBV4-3	-	TRBJ2-7	-
CAWSIGQGYEQYF	TGTGCCTGGTCCATAGGGCAGGGCTACGAGCAGTACTTC	TRBV30	-	TRBJ2-7	-